The text below deals with one T cell receptor beta chain. No cognate antigen has been identified for it. It has no much larger one-base neighbor in the sample; base qualities were not kept. At diagnosis, peripheral blood, uninvolved tumor-adjacent lung and tumor were collected and were preserved as a mix of fresh-frozen and FFPE material. This record belongs to a study of T cells in localized non-small cell lung cancer (dated by TCRdb to 2019 to 2021). About the full investigation: Comparing tumors with uninvolved tumor-adjacent lungs, the study looked at the T cell repertoires of approximately 240 patients with early-stage NSCLC. A mean age of approximately 66 years was recorded for the NSCLC patients, of whom more than 120 were male and some 100 were female. The cohort consisted of approximately 240 treatment-naive NSCLC patients whose localized lung tumors had been resected. Results and caveats for the whole study, not just this receptor: A median of roughly 50 of the top 100 tumor clones turned up in the paired uninvolved adjacent lung, and 25 to 35 of those clones also ranked among the top 100 of that same adjacent lung. Longer overall survival was associated with higher blood T cell density, whereas shorter survival was associated with higher adjacent-lung clonality. Uninvolved tumor-adjacent lung showed the highest T cell clonality, higher than tumor, which suggests more focused antigenic responses in the uninvolved tumor-adjacent lung. Multi-region tumor sequencing was not performed, so intratumor heterogeneity could not be excluded. Because the study design was exploratory, TCR variables were selected using unadjusted p-values without false-discovery rate correction.

TCR beta CDR3 regions were sequenced from DNA using the immunoSEQ Assay. The original methods were these. T cell density was computed as TCR beta template counts normalized to usable DNA estimated by amplifying housekeeping genes. Richness was estimated with the preseqR package, extrapolating to 400,000 templates for PBMC samples and 120,000 templates for tissue samples. Clonality was taken to be one minus Pielou's evenness. To identify tissue-enriched TCRs, differential abundance testing was run on productive amino-acid clonotypes with a minimum total count of 5 and an alpha of 0.1. Repertoire overlap between compartments was quantified with the Jaccard Index and Morisita Overlap Index. GLIPH clustered TCR beta CDR3s with public tetramer-defined viral CDR3s; viral motifs required at least three viral sequences plus V-gene enrichment. Here the immuneACCESS table is served through TCRdb, limited to in-frame sequences with V and J called. Missing clones are a known gap in these copies; in checked studies unresolved V genes cover under half, and the rest lacks a known reason. For V, J and clone size, that table is used; D and trimming come from the DNA. For this sample the table gives about 3,100 clones, of which approximately 17% were detected only once. The top ten hold over 15% of the sample.

Including cysteine and phenylalanine, the CDR3 has 12 amino acids. The DNA shown is the 36-base CDR3, in frame from base 1. CDR1 is given as KGHSH and CDR2 as LQKENI, both from the germline V gene. Trimming costs V 3 bases and J 10 bases, and their ends lie 12 bases apart. The sequencing here drew on lung tumor tissue, taken before any cancer treatment. The rearrangement combines TRBV18 with TRBJ1-1; tentative D gene TRBD1, with 5 bases matching. This receptor was taken from a man between 40 and 75 years old with stage I squamous cell lung carcinoma. The CDR3 in this case is CASSPRGVGAFF. Here is the DNA: TGTGCCAGCTCACCGCGGGGGGTCGGAGCTTTCTTT.